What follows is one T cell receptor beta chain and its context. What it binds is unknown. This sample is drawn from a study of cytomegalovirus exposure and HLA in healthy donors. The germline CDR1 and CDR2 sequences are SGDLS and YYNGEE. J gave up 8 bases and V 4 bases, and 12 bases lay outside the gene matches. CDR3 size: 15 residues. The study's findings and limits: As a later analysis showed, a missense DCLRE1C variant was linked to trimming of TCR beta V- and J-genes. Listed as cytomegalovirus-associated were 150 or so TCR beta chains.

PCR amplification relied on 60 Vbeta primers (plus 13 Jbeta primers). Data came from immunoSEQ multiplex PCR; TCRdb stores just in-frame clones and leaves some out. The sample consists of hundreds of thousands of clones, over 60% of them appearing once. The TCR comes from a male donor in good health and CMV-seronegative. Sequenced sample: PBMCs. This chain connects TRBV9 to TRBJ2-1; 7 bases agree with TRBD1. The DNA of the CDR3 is TGTGCCAGCAGCCAGACAGGGCCCATCGGCCATGAGCAGTTCTTC. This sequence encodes CASSQTGPIGHEQFF.